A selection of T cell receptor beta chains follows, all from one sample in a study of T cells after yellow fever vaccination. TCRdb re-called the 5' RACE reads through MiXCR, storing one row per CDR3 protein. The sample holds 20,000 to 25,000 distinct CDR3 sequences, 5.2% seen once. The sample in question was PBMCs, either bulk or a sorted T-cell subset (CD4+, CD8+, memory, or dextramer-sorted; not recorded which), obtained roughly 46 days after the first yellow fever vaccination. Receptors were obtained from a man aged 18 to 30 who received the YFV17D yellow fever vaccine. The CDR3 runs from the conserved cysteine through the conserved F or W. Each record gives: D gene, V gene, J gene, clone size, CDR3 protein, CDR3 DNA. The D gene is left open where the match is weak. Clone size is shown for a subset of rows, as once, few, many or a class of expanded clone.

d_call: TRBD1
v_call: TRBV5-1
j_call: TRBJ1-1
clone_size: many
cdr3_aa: CASSPGTGGTEAFF
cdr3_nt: TGCGCCAGCAGCCCTGGGACAGGGGGAACTGAAGCTTTCTTT

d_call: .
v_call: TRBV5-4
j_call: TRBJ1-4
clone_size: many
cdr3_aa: CASSLSLRGHEKLFF
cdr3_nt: TGTGCCAGCAGCTTGTCTCTGAGAGGGCATGAAAAACTGTTTTTT

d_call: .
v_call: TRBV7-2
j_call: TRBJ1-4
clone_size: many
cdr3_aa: CASSRDVSVEKLFF
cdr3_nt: TGTGCCAGCAGCCGAGATGTAAGCGTTGAAAAACTGTTTTTT

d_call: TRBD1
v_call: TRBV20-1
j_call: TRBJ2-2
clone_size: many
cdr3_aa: CCARDVPGQGAAGELFF
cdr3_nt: TGCTGTGCTAGAGATGTACCGGGACAGGGGGCAGCCGGGGAGCTGTTTTTT

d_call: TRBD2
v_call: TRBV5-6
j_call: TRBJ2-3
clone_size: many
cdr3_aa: CASSHGGGTSDTQYF
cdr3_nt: TGTGCCAGCAGCCACGGCGGGGGGACATCAGATACGCAGTATTTT

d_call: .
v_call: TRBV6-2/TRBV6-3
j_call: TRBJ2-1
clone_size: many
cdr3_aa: CASNEGGHNEQFF
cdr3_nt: TGTGCCAGCAACGAAGGCGGCCACAATGAGCAGTTCTTC

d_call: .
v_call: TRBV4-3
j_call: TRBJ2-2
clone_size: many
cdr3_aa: CASSQDRKQYTGELFF
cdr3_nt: TGCGCCAGCAGCCAAGACAGGAAGCAATACACCGGGGAGCTGTTTTTT

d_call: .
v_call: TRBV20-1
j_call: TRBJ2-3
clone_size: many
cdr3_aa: CSANPGGLVDTQYF
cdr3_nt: TGCAGTGCGAACCCTGGGGGGCTGGTAGATACGCAGTATTTT

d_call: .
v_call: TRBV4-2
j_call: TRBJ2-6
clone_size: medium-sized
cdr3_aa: CASSQDTGSGANVLTF
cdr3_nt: TGTGCCAGCAGCCAAGATACCGGCTCTGGGGCCAACGTCCTGACTTTC

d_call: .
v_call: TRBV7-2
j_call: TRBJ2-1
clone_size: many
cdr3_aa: CASSLSFGGLNEQFF
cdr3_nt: TGTGCCAGCAGCTTAAGCTTTGGGGGCCTAAATGAGCAGTTCTTC

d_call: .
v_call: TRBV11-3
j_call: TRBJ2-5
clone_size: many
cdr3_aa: CASSLGLGKTQYF
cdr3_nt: TGTGCCAGCAGCTTAGGGCTGGGAAAGACCCAGTACTTC

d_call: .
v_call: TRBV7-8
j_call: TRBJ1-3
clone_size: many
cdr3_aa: CASSLGNYRVKGNTIYF
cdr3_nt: TGTGCCAGCAGCTTAGGCAACTACCGGGTTAAAGGAAACACCATATATTTT

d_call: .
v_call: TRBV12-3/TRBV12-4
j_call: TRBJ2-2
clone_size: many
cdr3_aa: CASSLLSTSNTGELFF
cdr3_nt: TGTGCCAGCAGTTTATTATCTACTTCGAACACCGGGGAGCTGTTTTTT

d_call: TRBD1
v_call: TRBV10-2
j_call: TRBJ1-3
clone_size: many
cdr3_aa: CASTDRAGNTIYF
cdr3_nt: TGCGCCAGCACTGACAGGGCTGGAAACACCATATATTTT

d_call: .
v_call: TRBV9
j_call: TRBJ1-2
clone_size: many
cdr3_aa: CASSVGTDYGYTF
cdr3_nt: TGTGCCAGCAGCGTAGGGACCGACTATGGCTACACCTTC

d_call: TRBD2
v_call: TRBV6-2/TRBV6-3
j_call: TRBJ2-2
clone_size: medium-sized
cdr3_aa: CASSTGLADTGELFF
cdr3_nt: TGTGCCAGCAGTACGGGACTAGCGGACACCGGGGAGCTGTTTTTT

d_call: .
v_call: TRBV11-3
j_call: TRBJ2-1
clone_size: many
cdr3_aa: CASSLTAGAYNEQFF
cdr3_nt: TGTGCCAGCAGCCTAACGGCGGGGGCGTACAATGAGCAGTTCTTC

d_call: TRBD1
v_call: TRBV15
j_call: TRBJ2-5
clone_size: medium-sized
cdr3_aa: CATSSQGADETQYF
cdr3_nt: TGTGCCACCAGCAGCCAGGGGGCCGATGAGACCCAGTACTTC

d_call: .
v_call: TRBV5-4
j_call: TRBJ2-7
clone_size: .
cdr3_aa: CASRLGWGPSYEQYF
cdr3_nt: TGTGCCAGCAGATTGGGCTGGGGCCCTTCCTACGAGCAGTACTTC

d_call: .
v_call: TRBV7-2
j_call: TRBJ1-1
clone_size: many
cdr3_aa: CASTQWGVTEAFF
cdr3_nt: TGTGCCAGCACCCAGTGGGGGGTCACTGAAGCTTTCTTT

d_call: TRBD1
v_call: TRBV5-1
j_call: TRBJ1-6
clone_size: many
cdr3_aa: CASRARGPLHF
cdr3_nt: TGCGCCAGCAGGGCCAGGGGGCCCCTCCACTTT

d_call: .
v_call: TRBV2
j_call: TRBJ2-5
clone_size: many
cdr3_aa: CASGFMVQETQYF
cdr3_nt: TGTGCCAGCGGATTCATGGTACAAGAGACCCAGTACTTC

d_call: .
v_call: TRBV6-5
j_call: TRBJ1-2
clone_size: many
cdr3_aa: CASKTGSTLHYGYTF
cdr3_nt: TGTGCCAGCAAGACGGGCAGCACCTTACACTATGGCTACACCTTC

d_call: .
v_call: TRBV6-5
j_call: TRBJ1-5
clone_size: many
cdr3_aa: CASSYGQGPLWQPQHF
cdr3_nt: TGTGCCAGCAGTTACGGTCAGGGACCTTTATGGCAGCCCCAGCATTTT

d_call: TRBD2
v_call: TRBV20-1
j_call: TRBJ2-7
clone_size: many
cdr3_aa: CSARVGGLAYEQYF
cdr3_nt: TGCAGTGCTAGAGTCGGTGGACTAGCCTACGAGCAGTACTTC

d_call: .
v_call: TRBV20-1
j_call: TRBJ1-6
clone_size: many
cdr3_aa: CSARVPSGAQRSPLHF
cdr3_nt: TGCAGTGCTAGAGTCCCATCAGGGGCGCAAAGGTCACCCCTCCACTTT

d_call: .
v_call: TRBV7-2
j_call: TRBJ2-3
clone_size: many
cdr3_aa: CASSLGTPRTDTQYF
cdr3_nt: TGTGCCAGCAGCTTAGGGACTCCCCGCACAGATACGCAGTATTTT

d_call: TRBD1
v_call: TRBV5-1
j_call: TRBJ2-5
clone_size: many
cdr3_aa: CASSLDRGREETQYF
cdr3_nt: TGCGCCAGCAGCCTGGACAGGGGGCGGGAGGAGACCCAGTACTTC

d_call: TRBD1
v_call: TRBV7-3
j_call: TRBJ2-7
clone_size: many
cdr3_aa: CASSGTGEYEQYF
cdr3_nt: TGTGCCAGCTCCGGGACAGGGGAGTACGAGCAGTACTTC

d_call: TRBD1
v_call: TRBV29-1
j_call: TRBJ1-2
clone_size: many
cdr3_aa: CSVRTGSNYGYTF
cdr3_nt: TGCAGCGTTAGGACAGGGTCTAACTATGGCTACACCTTC

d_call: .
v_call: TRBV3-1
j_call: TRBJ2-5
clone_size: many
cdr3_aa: CASSPGTDGRTQYF
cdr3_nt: TGTGCCAGCAGCCCCGGGACTGACGGGAGGACCCAGTACTTC

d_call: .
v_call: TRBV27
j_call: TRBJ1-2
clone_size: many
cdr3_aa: CASSLQGSNYGYTF
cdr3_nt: TGTGCCAGCAGTTTACAAGGGTCAAACTATGGCTACACCTTC

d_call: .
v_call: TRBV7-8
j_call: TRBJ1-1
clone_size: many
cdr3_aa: CASSHIVQTGVAEAFF
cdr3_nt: TGTGCCAGCAGTCATATCGTACAGACTGGGGTAGCTGAAGCTTTCTTT

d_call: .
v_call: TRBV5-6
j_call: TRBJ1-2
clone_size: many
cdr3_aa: CASSLVGTGYTF
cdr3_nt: TGTGCCAGCAGCTTGGTCGGGACTGGCTACACCTTC

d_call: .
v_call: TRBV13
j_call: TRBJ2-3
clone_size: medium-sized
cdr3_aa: CASSFSSTDTQYF
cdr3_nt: TGTGCCAGCAGCTTCTCCAGCACAGATACGCAGTATTTT

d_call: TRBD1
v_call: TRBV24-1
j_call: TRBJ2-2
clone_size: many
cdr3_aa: CATSDWGQGTGELFF
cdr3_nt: TGTGCCACCAGTGATTGGGGACAGGGTACCGGGGAGCTGTTTTTT

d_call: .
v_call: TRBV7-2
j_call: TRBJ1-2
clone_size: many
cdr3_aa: CASSPHSGANYGYTF
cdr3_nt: TGTGCCAGCAGCCCTCACTCAGGGGCTAACTATGGCTACACCTTC

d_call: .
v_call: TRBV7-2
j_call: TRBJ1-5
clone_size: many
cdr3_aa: CASSLGLSQPQHF
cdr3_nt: TGTGCCAGCAGCTTAGGTCTTTCGCAGCCCCAGCATTTT

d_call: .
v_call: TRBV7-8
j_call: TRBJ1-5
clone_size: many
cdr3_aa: CASSLAPRGAYNQPQHF
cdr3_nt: TGTGCCAGCAGCTTAGCCCCGAGGGGCGCCTATAATCAGCCCCAGCATTTT

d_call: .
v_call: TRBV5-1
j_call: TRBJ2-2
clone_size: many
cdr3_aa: CASSFSVSAGELFF
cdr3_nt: TGCGCCAGCAGCTTCTCTGTTAGTGCCGGGGAGCTGTTTTTT

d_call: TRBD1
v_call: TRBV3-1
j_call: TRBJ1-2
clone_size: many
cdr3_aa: CASSQVGGTNYGYTF
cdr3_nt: TGTGCCAGCAGCCAAGTAGGGGGCACCAACTATGGCTACACCTTC

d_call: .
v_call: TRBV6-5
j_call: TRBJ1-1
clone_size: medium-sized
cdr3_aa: CASSYYPGRGTEAFF
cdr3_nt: TGTGCCAGCAGTTACTACCCCGGTCGGGGCACTGAAGCTTTCTTT

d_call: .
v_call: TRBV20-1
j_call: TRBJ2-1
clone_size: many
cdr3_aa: CSAGGGLINEQFF
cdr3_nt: TGCAGTGCCGGCGGGGGCCTAATAAATGAGCAGTTCTTC

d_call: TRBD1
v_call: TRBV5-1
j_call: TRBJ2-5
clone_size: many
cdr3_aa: CASSRGQLETQYF
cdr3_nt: TGCGCCAGCAGCCGGGGACAGTTGGAGACCCAGTACTTC

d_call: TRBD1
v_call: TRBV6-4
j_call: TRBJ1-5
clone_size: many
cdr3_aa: CASRTRRGQVGVRDQPQHF
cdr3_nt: TGTGCCAGCAGGACCCGGAGGGGACAGGTCGGTGTGAGGGATCAGCCCCAGCATTTT

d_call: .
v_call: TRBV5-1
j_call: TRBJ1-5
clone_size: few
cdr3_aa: CASSLEGGLGNQPQHF
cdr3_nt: TGCGCCAGCAGCTTGGAGGGAGGCTTGGGCAATCAGCCCCAGCATTTT

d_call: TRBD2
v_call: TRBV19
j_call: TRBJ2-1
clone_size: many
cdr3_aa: CASSDFWGGRGEQFF
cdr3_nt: TGTGCCAGTAGTGACTTTTGGGGGGGTCGGGGTGAGCAGTTCTTC

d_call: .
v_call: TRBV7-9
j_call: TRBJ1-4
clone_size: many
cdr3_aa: CASSSRTGPGEKLFF
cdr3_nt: TGTGCCAGCAGCTCCCGGACGGGTCCTGGGGAAAAACTGTTTTTT

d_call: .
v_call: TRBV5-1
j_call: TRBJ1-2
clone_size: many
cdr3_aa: CASSLWTENYGYTF
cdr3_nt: TGCGCCAGCAGCCTGTGGACGGAGAACTATGGCTACACCTTC

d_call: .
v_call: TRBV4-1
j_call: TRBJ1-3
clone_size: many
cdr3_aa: CASSQDAVSGNTIYF
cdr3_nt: TGCGCCAGCAGCCAAGATGCCGTCTCTGGAAACACCATATATTTT

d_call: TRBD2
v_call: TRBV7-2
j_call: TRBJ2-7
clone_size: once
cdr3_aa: CASSFSGGISYEQYF
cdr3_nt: TGTGCCAGCAGCTTCAGCGGGGGGATTTCCTACGAGCAGTACTTC

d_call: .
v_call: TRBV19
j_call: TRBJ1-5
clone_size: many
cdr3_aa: CASSIDGAGGNQPQHF
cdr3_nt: TGTGCCAGTAGTATAGATGGGGCAGGAGGCAATCAGCCCCAGCATTTT

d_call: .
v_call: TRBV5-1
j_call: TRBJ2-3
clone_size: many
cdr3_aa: CASSLAGGLNTQYF
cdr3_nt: TGCGCCAGCAGCTTGGCCGGGGGTTTGAATACGCAGTATTTT

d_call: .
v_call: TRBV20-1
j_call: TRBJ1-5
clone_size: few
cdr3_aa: CCARDPAGGGGGQPQHF
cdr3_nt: TGCTGTGCTAGAGACCCTGCGGGGGGAGGGGGAGGTCAGCCCCAGCATTTT

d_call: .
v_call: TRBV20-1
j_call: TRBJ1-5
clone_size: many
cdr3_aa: CSASSQPQHF
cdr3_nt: TGCAGTGCTTCGAGCCAGCCCCAGCATTTT

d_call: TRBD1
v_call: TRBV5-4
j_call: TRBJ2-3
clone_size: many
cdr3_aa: CASHRDRNSDTQYF
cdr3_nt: TGTGCCAGTCACCGGGACAGGAATTCAGATACGCAGTATTTT

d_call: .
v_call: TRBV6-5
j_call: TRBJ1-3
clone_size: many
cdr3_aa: CASSYSSQAGGNTIYF
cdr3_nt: TGTGCCAGCAGTTACTCTAGCCAGGCGGGTGGAAACACCATATATTTT